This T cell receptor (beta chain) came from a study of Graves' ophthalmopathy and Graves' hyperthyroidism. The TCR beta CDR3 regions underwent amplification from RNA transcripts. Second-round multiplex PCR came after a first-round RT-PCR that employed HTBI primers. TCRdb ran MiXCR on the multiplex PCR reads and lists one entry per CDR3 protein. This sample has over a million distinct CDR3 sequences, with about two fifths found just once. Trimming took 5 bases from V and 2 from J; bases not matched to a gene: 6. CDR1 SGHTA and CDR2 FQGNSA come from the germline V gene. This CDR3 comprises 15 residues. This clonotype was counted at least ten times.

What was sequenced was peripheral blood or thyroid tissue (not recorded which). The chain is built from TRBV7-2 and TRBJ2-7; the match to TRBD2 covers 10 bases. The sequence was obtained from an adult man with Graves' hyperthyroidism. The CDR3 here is CASSTGLANTYEQYF. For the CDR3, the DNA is TGTGCCAGCAGCACGGGACTAGCGAACACCTACGAGCAGTACTTC.